Listed below are T cell receptor beta chains from one sample, sequenced in a study of response to subunit inactivated influenza vaccine. TCRdb recomputed calls from the RT-PCR reads with MiXCR, one row per CDR3 protein. This table holds about 700,000 distinct CDR3 sequences, over 11% found once. Source: PBMCs from blood, taken 14 days before vaccination. These receptors were collected from a man aged 50-60 years who received an inactivated influenza vaccine. CDR3s include the opening cysteine and the closing phenylalanine or tryptophan. D genes are given only for firm matches. Part of the rows lack a size; the others show once, few, many or a class for expanded clones.

many,TRBV5-1,TRBJ2-1,TRBD2,TGCGCCAGCAGCTTGGCTTGGACTAGCGGATACAATGAGCAGTTCTTC,CASSLAWTSGYNEQFF
many,TRBV7-8,TRBJ2-1,TRBD2,TGTGCCAGCAGCTTACGTCGTCCGTGGGCTAGCGGCTTTGTTAATGAGCAGTTCTTC,CASSLRRPWASGFVNEQFF
-,TRBV29-1,TRBJ2-7,-,TGCAGCGTTGATGAGGGAAGGGGGGAGCAGTACTTC,CSVDEGRGEQYF
many,TRBV28,TRBJ1-6,-,TGTGCCAGCAGTGAAGGGTTAGGGGGCTCCTATAATTCACCCCTCCACTTT,CASSEGLGGSYNSPLHF
many,TRBV29-1,TRBJ2-3,-,TGCAGCGTTCACCTTCAAGCTGATACGCAGTATTTT,CSVHLQADTQYF
-,TRBV20-1,TRBJ2-5,TRBD2,TGCAGTGCTGTCGGGACTATCCCAGAGACCCAGTACTTC,CSAVGTIPETQYF
-,TRBV6-5,TRBJ2-7,-,TGTGCCAGCAGTTACTTACCAGTTGGTACCTACGAGCAGTACTTC,CASSYLPVGTYEQYF
few,TRBV12-3/TRBV12-4,TRBJ1-1,-,TGTGCCAGCAGTTTGGCGGAATCAGCCGGTAGCTGGTCTGAAGCTTTCTTT,CASSLAESAGSWSEAFF
few,TRBV10-3,TRBJ1-5,-,TGTGCCATCAGTGTTTTCGGGGGAGATCAGCCCCAGCATTTT,CAISVFGGDQPQHF
many,TRBV5-1,TRBJ2-5,-,TGCGCCAGCAGCCAAAAGACCCAGTACTTC,CASSQKTQYF
few,TRBV7-2,TRBJ2-1,-,TGTGCCAGCAGCTTAGCCGGGGGAGGGGGCTATGAGCAGTTCTTC,CASSLAGGGGYEQFF
many,TRBV5-1,TRBJ1-1,TRBD1,TGCGCCAGCAGCTTGGAGACAGGGTTGACTGAAGCTTTCTTT,CASSLETGLTEAFF
few,TRBV10-3,TRBJ1-1,-,TGTGCCATCAGTGCGACAGCCCAGAACACTGAAGCTTTCTTT,CAISATAQNTEAFF
-,TRBV6-5,TRBJ1-1,-,TGTGCCAGCAGTTACTCGCCAGTGAACACTGAAGCTTTCTTT,CASSYSPVNTEAFF
few,TRBV29-1,TRBJ2-2,-,TGCAGCGTTGCTTCGCCGGCCGGGGAGCTGTTTTTT,CSVASPAGELFF
-,TRBV27,TRBJ1-5,-,TGTGCCAGCAGGCCTGGACAGTACACCAATCAGCCCCAGCATTTT,CASRPGQYTNQPQHF
few,TRBV28,TRBJ1-2,-,TGTGCCAGCAGTTTTGCAGGGACTACTAACTATGGCTACACCTTC,CASSFAGTTNYGYTF
once,TRBV20-1,TRBJ2-1,TRBD2,TGCAGTGCTAACAACGGACTAGCGGGACCTATTAGCTCCTACAATGAGCAGTTCTTC,CSANNGLAGPISSYNEQFF
-,TRBV6-1,TRBJ2-1,TRBD2,TGTGCCAGCAGGGGAGGGGCTAGCGGATACAATGAGCAGTTCTTC,CASRGGASGYNEQFF
many,TRBV9,TRBJ1-1,TRBD1,TGTGCCAGCAGCGTCAGTGGTCAGGGGGCTGAAGCTTTCTTT,CASSVSGQGAEAFF
many,TRBV5-1,TRBJ2-7,TRBD1,TGCGCCAGCAGCTTACCTGGGACAGGGGGTCAGCAGTACTTC,CASSLPGTGGQQYF
few,TRBV10-3,TRBJ1-5,-,TGTGCCATCAGTTCTTCAACCGGGGTGGCGCAGCCCCAGCATTTT,CAISSSTGVAQPQHF
few,TRBV7-2,TRBJ2-5,-,TGTGCCAGCAGACGGGACGTAGGCGGCAGGGAGACCCAGTACTTC,CASRRDVGGRETQYF
many,TRBV12-3/TRBV12-4,TRBJ1-5,-,TGTGCCAGCAGATTGGGACGGACCAATCAGCCCCAGCATTTT,CASRLGRTNQPQHF
-,TRBV18,TRBJ2-2,TRBD1,TGTGCCAGCTCACCAGGGGGACAGAGCAACCGGGAGCTGTTTTTT,CASSPGGQSNRELFF
few,TRBV6-2/TRBV6-3,TRBJ2-7,-,TGTGCCAGCAGTTACTCGTTCGAGACAGGAAACTCCTACGAGCAGTACTTC,CASSYSFETGNSYEQYF
-,TRBV15,TRBJ2-1,-,TGTGCCACCAGCAGAGCCCCGGACGCGAGAAGCTACAATGAGCAGTTCTTC,CATSRAPDARSYNEQFF
few,TRBV7-9,TRBJ1-2,TRBD1,TGTGCCAGCAGCTCCCCGGGACAGGGTAATGGCTACACCTTC,CASSSPGQGNGYTF
-,TRBV12-3/TRBV12-4,TRBJ1-5,-,TGTGCCAGCAACCAAGGGGGGAGCAATCAGCCCCAGCATTTT,CASNQGGSNQPQHF
-,TRBV10-3,TRBJ2-1,TRBD1,TGTGCCATCAGGATGGACAGGGGGGTCTACAATGAGCAGTTCTTC,CAIRMDRGVYNEQFF
-,TRBV6-2/TRBV6-3,TRBJ2-1,-,TGTGCCAGCAGTTACGGGACTCAACGATCCCTCAATGAGCAGTTCTTC,CASSYGTQRSLNEQFF
few,TRBV29-1,TRBJ2-7,TRBD1,TGCAGCGTCGGGACAGGGCAGACCTACGAGCAGTACTTC,CSVGTGQTYEQYF
-,TRBV5-1,TRBJ2-7,-,TGCGCCAGCAGCTTGGAGACACTGAGCTCCTACGAGCAGTACTTC,CASSLETLSSYEQYF
-,TRBV29-1,TRBJ2-7,TRBD2,TGCAGCGTCGGAGGAAGCGGGACGAAAGTGGACGAGCAGTACTTC,CSVGGSGTKVDEQYF
-,TRBV5-1,TRBJ2-1,-,TGCGCCAGCAGCTTGCGGGGGGCGGGTGAGCAGTTCTTC,CASSLRGAGEQFF
-,TRBV11-1,TRBJ2-2,-,TGTGCCAGCAGCTACAGTGTTTTACGGGACTTCGCGAACACCGGGGAACTGTTTTTT,CASSYSVLRDFANTGELFF
-,TRBV30,TRBJ2-5,-,TGTGCCTGGAGGGGACTGCTACAAGAGACCCAGTACTTC,CAWRGLLQETQYF
-,TRBV6-2/TRBV6-3,TRBJ2-1,TRBD2,TGTGCCAGCAGTTACTTTGGCGGGGGCTCCTACAATGAGCAGTTCTTC,CASSYFGGGSYNEQFF
few,TRBV5-1,TRBJ2-5,TRBD1,TGCGCCAGCAGCTCTCGGACAGGGTCGTATGAGACCCAGTACTTC,CASSSRTGSYETQYF
few,TRBV5-5,TRBJ2-1,-,TGTGCCAGCAGCTTGGACGGGGGCGCCCACAATGAGCAGTTCTTC,CASSLDGGAHNEQFF
many,TRBV20-1,TRBJ1-2,TRBD1,TGCAGTGCTGGCGACAGGGTGGTGGGCTATGGCTACACCTTC,CSAGDRVVGYGYTF
few,TRBV15,TRBJ1-5,-,TGTGCCACCAGCAGAGATACGAGGGGGGGGCGGCTTAGCAATCAGCCCCAGCATTTT,CATSRDTRGGRLSNQPQHF
-,TRBV25-1,TRBJ2-7,TRBD2,TGTGCCAGCAGTGGGAGCGGGAGAGGGATCTACGAGCAGTACTTC,CASSGSGRGIYEQYF